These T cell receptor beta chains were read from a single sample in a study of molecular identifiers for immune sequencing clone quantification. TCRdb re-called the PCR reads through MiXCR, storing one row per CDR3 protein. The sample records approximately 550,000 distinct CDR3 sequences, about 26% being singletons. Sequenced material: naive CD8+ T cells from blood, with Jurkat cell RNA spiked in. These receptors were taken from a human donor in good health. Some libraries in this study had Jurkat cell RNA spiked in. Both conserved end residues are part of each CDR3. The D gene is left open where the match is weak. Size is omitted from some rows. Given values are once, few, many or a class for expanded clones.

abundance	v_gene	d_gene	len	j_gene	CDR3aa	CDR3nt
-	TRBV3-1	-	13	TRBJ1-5	CASSQEGVQPQHF	TGTGCCAGCAGCCAAGAGGGGGTTCAGCCCCAGCATTTT
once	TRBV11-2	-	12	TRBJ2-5	CASSLVKGTQYF	TGTGCCAGCAGCTTAGTGAAGGGGACCCAGTACTTC
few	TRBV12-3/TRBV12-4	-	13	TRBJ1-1	CASSFWMNTEAFF	TGTGCCAGCAGTTTTTGGATGAACACTGAAGCTTTCTTT
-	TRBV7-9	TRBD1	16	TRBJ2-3	CALGAENRGGTDTQYF	TGTGCCTTGGGCGCGGAGAACAGGGGAGGCACAGATACGCAGTATTTT
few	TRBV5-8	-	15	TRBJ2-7	CASSLYGMGAYEQYF	TGTGCCAGCAGCTTGTACGGAATGGGGGCCTACGAGCAGTACTTC
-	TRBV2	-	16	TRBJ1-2	CASSDTQDRLNYGYTF	TGTGCCAGCAGTGACACACAGGACAGACTAAACTATGGCTACACCTTC
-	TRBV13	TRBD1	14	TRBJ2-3	CASSLNRGTDTQYF	TGTGCCAGCAGCTTGAACAGGGGTACAGATACGCAGTATTTT
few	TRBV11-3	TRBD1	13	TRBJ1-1	CASSLRGHTEAFF	TGTGCCAGCAGCTTGAGGGGGCACACTGAAGCTTTCTTT
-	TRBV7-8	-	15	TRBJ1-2	CASSLVAGMDYGYTF	TGTGCCAGCAGCCTGGTTGCAGGAATGGACTATGGCTACACCTTC
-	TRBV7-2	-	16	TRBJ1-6	CASSLDSGNWNSPLHF	TGTGCCAGCAGCTTAGATAGCGGAAATTGGAATTCACCCCTCCACTTT
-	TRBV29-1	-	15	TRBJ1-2	CSVDRGTHEDYGYTF	TGCAGCGTTGATCGGGGGACACATGAGGATTATGGCTACACCTTC
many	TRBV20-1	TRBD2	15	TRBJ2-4	CSALPTSGSIDIQYF	TGCAGTGCTTTACCGACTAGCGGGAGTATAGACATTCAGTACTTC
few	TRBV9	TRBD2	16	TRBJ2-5	CASSPRLWEGLETQYF	TGTGCCAGCAGCCCCCGTTTGTGGGAGGGCCTAGAGACCCAGTACTTC
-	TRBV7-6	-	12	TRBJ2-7	CASSLLGGEQYF	TGTGCCAGCAGCCTATTGGGGGGCGAGCAGTACTTC
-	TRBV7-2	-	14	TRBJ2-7	CASSGGTVGYEQYF	TGTGCCAGCAGCGGCGGGACCGTTGGGTACGAGCAGTACTTC
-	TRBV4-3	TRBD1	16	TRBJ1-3	CASSQGQGFSGNTIYF	TGCGCCAGCAGCCAGGGACAGGGATTCTCTGGAAACACCATATATTTT
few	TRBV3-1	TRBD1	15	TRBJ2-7	CASSHDRESWYEQYF	TGTGCCAGCAGCCATGACAGGGAATCCTGGTACGAGCAGTACTTC
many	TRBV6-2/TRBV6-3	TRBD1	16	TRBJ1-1	CASSYPDRGINTEAFF	TGTGCCAGCAGTTACCCGGACAGGGGGATTAACACTGAAGCTTTCTTT
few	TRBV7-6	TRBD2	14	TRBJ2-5	CASSLARGVETQYF	TGTGCCAGCAGCTTAGCTCGGGGGGTGGAGACCCAGTACTTC
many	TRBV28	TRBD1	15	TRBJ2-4	CASSLRGLAKNIQYF	TGTGCCAGCAGTTTAAGGGGGCTAGCCAAAAACATTCAGTACTTC
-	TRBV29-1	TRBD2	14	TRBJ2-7	CSVRLSGGSYEQYF	TGCAGCGTCCGCTTGAGCGGGGGATCCTACGAGCAGTACTTC
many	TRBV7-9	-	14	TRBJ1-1	CASSNTTGYTEAFF	TGTGCCAGCAGCAACACAACAGGGTATACTGAAGCTTTCTTT